Sequencing of this T cell receptor beta chain was carried out in a study of shared clonotypes between healthy human individuals. Study summary: Those who served as donors were two women and three men between the ages of 18 and 49. Three plates were used per donor for CD4 naive, three for CD4 memory, two for CD8 naive and one for CD8 memory.

Produced via immunoSEQ multiplex PCR; TCRdb's table is partial and in-frame only. Among millions of clones listed, approximately 94% were seen once. Study-level results: Only blood samples were collected, and tissue repertoires likely differ.

In the naive CD8 group, cells lacked CD45RO and were positively selected for CCR7, so terminally differentiated effector memory CD45RA+ cells were left out. To note about this clone: Its antigen is as yet unknown.

The CDR3 covers 15 residues. V was cut by 1 base and J by 3 bases, with 10 bases left in between. Germline-derived CDR1 and CDR2 are LGHNA and YSLEER. Sequencing was performed on naive CD8+ T cells sorted from blood. The chain combines TRBV4-3 with TRBJ1-5, with D tentatively TRBD1 (5 bases). This TCR was sampled from a man younger than 30 in good health. The CDR3 loop is CASSQVRQYNQPQHF. DNA of the CDR3: TGCGCCAGCAGCCAAGTGAGACAGTACAATCAGCCCCAGCATTTT.